This T cell receptor beta chain is from a study of identical twins. Study observations and caveats: Cross-sectional statistics, not tracking of the same donors, supported the conclusions. Twin pairs' shared out-of-frame alpha sequences were enriched in low generation probability.

cDNA molecules carried unique molecular identifiers, and template switching added a universal primer site. A single record per CDR3 protein comes from TCRdb applying MiXCR to the 5' RACE reads. The data hold more than 1.5 million distinct CDR3 sequences, with 25% to 35% observed a single time. With regard to this clonotype: Its antigen is not known.

The sequence was collected from a newborn girl in good health. Sequenced: cord blood.

DNA of the CDR3: TGTGCCAGCAGTCCTGGACTCTTTGAGCAGTTCTTC. This codes for CASSPGLFEQFF. V gene TRBV6-2 or TRBV6-3 combines with J gene TRBJ2-1; tentative D call: TRBD2 (5 bases). V lost 5 bases, J lost 9 bases, and 11 bases lay in between. The CDR3 has 12 residues. The germline CDR1 and CDR2 sequences are MNHEY and SVGEGT.